This T cell receptor beta chain was obtained from a study of shared clonotypes between healthy human individuals. An assay was performed, and its level was deep. Assay: immunoSEQ multiplex PCR; the TCRdb copy retains only in-frame clones and omits some. Here the sample spans millions of clones, 95% being singletons. Germline CDR1 is SGHRS and CDR2 is YFSETQ. V gave up 4 bases and J gave up 4 bases; unmatched junction bases: 5. CDR3 size: 14 residues. The sequenced sample consisted of naive CD4+ T cells sorted from blood. As for subset: CD45RA+ positively selected. This chain joins TRBV5-1 and TRBJ2-4; 7 nucleotides agree with TRBD1. The receptor's source is a man aged 18 to 35 in good health. CDR3 residues: CASSAPGQKNIQYF. For the CDR3, the DNA is TGCGCCAGCAGCGCACCGGGACAGAAAAACATTCAGTACTTC.